This paragraph covers one T cell receptor beta chain sequence. In the original processing: Reference gene primer amplification yielded estimated nucleated cell counts. Here immunoSEQ multiplex PCR was the method, and the copy in TCRdb shows in-frame clones only, minus some. V, J and clone size are taken as reported in that table, and D and trimming were inferred from the DNA itself. The sample has about 53,000 clones, 90% seen once; the top ten hold over 3%. In germline, CDR1 is MDHEN, CDR2 SYDVKM. CDR3 length: 14 amino acids. V lost 5 bases, J lost 3 bases, and 7 bases stayed unmatched. These data belong to a study of blood T cell repertoires in COVID-19. Looking at the study overall: Material from acute and convalescent COVID-19 was sourced from the United States, Italy and Spain. From T cells, B-cell-depleted T cells, or PBMCs came the material, which was cDNA or gDNA.

The source material was peripheral blood. The chain uses TRBV28 and TRBJ2-7; TRBD2 matches at 7 bases. This TCR came from a human donor in a cohort sampled during active COVID-19. CDR3 DNA: TGTGCCAGCAGTGCCTGGACTAGTGGCTACGAGCAGTACTTC. It encodes CASSAWTSGYEQYF.